Detailed here is one TCR beta chain. Its matching antigen is unknown. Via MiXCR, TCRdb re-called the reads, giving one row per CDR3 protein. The top ten hold 55% to 60% of the sample, which has roughly 220,000 distinct CDR3 sequences, about 39% seen once. These data originate in a study of T cell repertoires in cytomegalovirus infection. Study context: Both CMV infection and a matching HLA type were indicated by public TCR beta signatures. Study observations and caveats: HLA-C-restricted CMV-specific TCR beta clonotypes prevailed in the ex vivo response.

Germline lookup yields CDR1 MGHRA and CDR2 YSYEKL. V shed 0 bases and J shed 9 bases, with 9 bases lying between them. The CDR3 runs 12 residues. The TCR was taken from a human donor in good health (CMV status not recorded). Some clones in this sample may be carry-over from other donors' samples. The sample here was CD8+ T cells from cultured PBMCs, taken from culture after CMV antigen stimulation. This chain uses TRBV4-1 with TRBJ2-7; D not certain. This CDR3 is CASSQDLARQYF. Here the CDR3 DNA reads TGCGCCAGCAGCCAAGATCTGGCCAGGCAGTACTTC.